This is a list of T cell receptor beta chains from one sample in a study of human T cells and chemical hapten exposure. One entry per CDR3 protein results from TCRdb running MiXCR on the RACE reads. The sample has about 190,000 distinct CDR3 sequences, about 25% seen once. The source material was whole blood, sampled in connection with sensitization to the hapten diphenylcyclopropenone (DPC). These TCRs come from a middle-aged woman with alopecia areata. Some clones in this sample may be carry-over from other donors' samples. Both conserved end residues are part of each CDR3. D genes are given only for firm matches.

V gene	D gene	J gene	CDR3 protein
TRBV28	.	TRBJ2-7	CASSVGGGGGLYEQYF
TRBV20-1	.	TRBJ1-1	CSASPANTEAFF
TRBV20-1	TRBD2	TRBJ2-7	CSARVAGAPYEQYF
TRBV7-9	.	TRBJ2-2	CASSPRGATTGELFF
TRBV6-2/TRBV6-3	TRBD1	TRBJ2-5	CASSPHRTGVYQETQYF
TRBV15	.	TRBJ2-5	CATSLDRDSPETQYF
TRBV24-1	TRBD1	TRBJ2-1	CATSDATGVRTYNEQFF
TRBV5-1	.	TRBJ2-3	CASSPTRRTDTQYF
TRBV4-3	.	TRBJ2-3	CASSPGSSRTDTQYF
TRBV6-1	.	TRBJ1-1	CASSAVPGDPTEAFF
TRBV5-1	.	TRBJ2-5	CASKEVEETQYF
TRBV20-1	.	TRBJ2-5	CSADPRGAATQYF
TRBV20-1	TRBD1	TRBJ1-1	CSARDRGLAEAFF
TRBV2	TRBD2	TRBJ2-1	CASHGLAGGNEQFF
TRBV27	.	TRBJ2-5	CASSPSRSRVTQETQYF
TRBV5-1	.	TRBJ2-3	CASSFTGDRTDTQYF
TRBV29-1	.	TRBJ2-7	CSVMTYEQYF
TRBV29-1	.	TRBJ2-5	CSVPSGEWETQYF
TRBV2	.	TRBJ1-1	CASSEALEAFF
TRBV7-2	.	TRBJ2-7	CASSLAGPYEQYF
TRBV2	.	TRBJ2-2	CASCRVRAGELFF
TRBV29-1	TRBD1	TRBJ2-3	CSVAGQLSDTQYF
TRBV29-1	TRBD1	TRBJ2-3	CSAAAGTAEGTQYF
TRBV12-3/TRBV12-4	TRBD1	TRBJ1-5	CASNLQGGNQPQHF
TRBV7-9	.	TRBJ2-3	CASSLVEWGSTDTQYF
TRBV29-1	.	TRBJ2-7	CSVSLRSNYEQYF
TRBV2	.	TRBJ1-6	CASSEGPGGSPLHF
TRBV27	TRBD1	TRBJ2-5	CATGSQGARETQYF
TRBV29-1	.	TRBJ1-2	CSAWAVDGYTF
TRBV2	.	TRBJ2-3	CASEISTDTQYF
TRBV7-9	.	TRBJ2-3	CASSLVVARDTQYF
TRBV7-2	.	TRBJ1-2	CASSFRGSNYGYTF
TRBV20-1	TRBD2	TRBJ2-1	CSALSGAWSYNEQFF
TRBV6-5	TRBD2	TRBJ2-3	CASSYYGLAADTQYF
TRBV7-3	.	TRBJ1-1	CASSLTPDVTEAFF